The clone carrying this TCR beta chain was recorded at least ten times. TCR beta VDJ and CDR3 profiles were obtained from a genomic DNA template. One entry per CDR3 protein results from TCRdb running MiXCR on the reads. The sample yields about 210,000 distinct CDR3 sequences, over 55% seen once. The sample comes from a study of CD8+CD57+ T cells in acquired aplastic anemia. The CDR3 contains 13 residues. Germline loops: CDR1 MNHEY, CDR2 SVGEGT. V gave up 0 bases and J gave up 4 bases, with 7 bases separating them. Input material: sorted CD4+, CD8+, or CD8+CD57+ T cells (not recorded which) from PBMCs. The sequence was obtained from a human donor in good health. The chain has TRBV6-2 or TRBV6-3 and TRBJ2-7; the D is unclear. As DNA, the CDR3 is TGTGCCAGCAGTTACTCGCTTTCGTACGAGCAGTACTTC. Its translation: CASSYSLSYEQYF.